The 14 T cell receptor beta chains reported below all come from one sample, sequenced in a study of CD8+CD57+ T cells in acquired aplastic anemia. Genomic DNA served as template for TCR beta VDJ and CDR3 profiling. MiXCR, applied by TCRdb to the reads, yields one record per CDR3 protein. The sample carries 400,000 to 500,000 distinct CDR3 sequences, under 80% recorded once. Specimen: sorted CD4+, CD8+, or CD8+CD57+ T cells (not recorded which) from PBMCs. These receptors were obtained from a human donor in good health, serving as a control.

The rearrangement links TRBV7-2 to TRBJ1-1; D gene unclear. Germline lookup yields CDR1 SGHTA and CDR2 FQGNSA. V lost 0 bases to trimming and J lost 11 bases, with 22 bases between them. The CDR3 is 16 residues long. For the CDR3, the DNA is TGTGCCAGCAGCTTAGCGCTTTTTGGGAACACTAAAGCTGCTTTCTTT. Residues: CASSLALFGNTKAAFF.

The V and J genes are TRBV10-3 and TRBJ2-7; TRBD1 matches at 7 bases. The V and J ends lost 6 bases and 4 bases, in that order; junction bases with no gene match: 9. The germline CDR1 and CDR2 sequences are ENHRY and SYGVKD. The CDR3 sequence is 14 residues long. CDR3 loop: CAISGQAEQYEQYF. CDR3 DNA sequence: TGTGCCATCAGCGGACAGGCCGAACAATACGAGCAGTACTTC.

Concerning this clonotype itself: An end of the junction differs from the germline gene, which may be a read error. The rearrangement uses TRBV10-1 and TRBJ1-1; D is uncertain. This CDR3 is built from 14 residues. Germline CDR1 is WNHNN and CDR2 is SYGVQD (reference sequence). DNA of the CDR3: TGTGCCAGCAGCCATACGGCATCTAACACTGAAGCTTTCTTT. Amino acid sequence: CASSHTASNTEAFF.

V is TRBV5-1 and J is TRBJ2-1; 12 nucleotides line up with TRBD2. CDR1 and CDR2 (germline): SGHRS, YFSETQ. This CDR3 has 16 residues. V shed 4 bases and J 3 bases; nucleotides not matched to a gene: 5. The CDR3 reads CASSPRTSGNYNEQFF. The CDR3, as DNA: TGCGCCAGCAGCCCGAGGACTAGCGGGAACTACAATGAGCAGTTCTTC.

Here the CDR3 reads CASSLERCGYEQYF. CDR3 coding DNA: TGTGCCAGCAGCTTAGAACGGTGCGGTTACGAGCAGTACTTC. The chain links TRBV7-8 to TRBJ2-7; D remains unclear. The CDR3 spans 14 residues. Germline V CDR1 and CDR2: SGHVS, FQNEAQ. Trimming stripped 1 base from V and 4 bases from J, with 11 bases between.

A word on this clonotype: This likely comes from a read error, as the CDR3 has no conserved phenylalanine or tryptophan at its end. The DNA is left out, because the CDR3 cannot be placed on it with certainty; the CDR3 is given as TCRdb lists it. The rearrangement joins TRBV2 to TRBJ2-5. The CDR3 is 16 amino acids long, termini counted. Germline V gene sequence: CDR1 SNHLY, CDR2 FYNNEI. The chain's CDR3 is CASSSTEVEKLFFQCG.

The sample holds one count of this clonotype. The germline gene is not matched at one end of the junction; a read error may be the cause. V usage is TRBV7-9 and J usage is TRBJ1-2; D unclear. Germline CDR1 is SEHNR and CDR2 is FQNEAQ (reference sequence). The CDR3 spans 13 residues. CDR3 coding DNA: TGTGCTAGCAGCCGGTTAAACATCTATGGCTACACCTTC. Amino acids: CASSRLNIYGYTF.

CDR3 region: CASSGPGRRYGEPFF. In nucleotides, the CDR3 is TGCGCCAGCAGTGGGCCGGGGCGGCGTTACGGGGAACCTTTCTTT. V usage is TRBV10-1 and J usage is TRBJ1-1, with D perhaps matching TRBD1 (5 bases). The CDR3 totals 15 residues. Trimming left V 4 bases short and J 12 bases short, with 24 bases between. Germline lookup yields CDR1 WNHNN and CDR2 SYGVQD (reference sequence).

As to this clonotype: Germline and junction disagree at one end, which may indicate a read error. The chain joins TRBV2 to TRBJ1-5, with no clear D. The CDR3 is 13 residues long. Germline assignment: CDR1 SNHLY and CDR2 FYNNEI. CDR3 amino acids: CASTQALNEPQHF. The CDR3 region has the DNA TGTGCCAGCACCCAAGCCCTCAATGAGCCCCAGCATTTT.

This clonotype was seen ten or more times. The gene calls are TRBV30 and TRBJ2-1, with 9 nucleotides matching TRBD2. The CDR3 is made up of 15 amino acids. CDR1 is GTSNPN, CDR2 SVGIG, per germline (reference sequence). J gave up 4 bases and V 4 bases, and 8 bases lay outside the gene matches. The CDR3 nucleotides read TGTGCCTGGAATAGGGGTAGCGGGGGATACAATGAGCAGTTCTTC. Translated: CAWNRGSGGYNEQFF.

Points on this clonotype: Compared with germline, one end of the junction differs, possibly owing to a read error. The V call is TRBV29-1, the J call TRBJ2-7, with D possibly TRBD2 on 6 matching bases. Germline-derived CDR1 and CDR2 are SQVTM and ANQGSEA. The CDR3 extends over 12 amino acids. The CDR3 DNA sequence: TGTAGTGTTTTCGGAGGGAGCTACGAGCAGTACTTC. Translating gives CSVFGGSYEQYF.

The chain couples TRBV6-5 to TRBJ1-2; TRBD1 is a possible D gene (6 bases). CDR1 is MNHEY, CDR2 SVGAGI, per germline. CDR3 length: 13 amino acids. V lost 5 bases and J lost 1, with 8 bases in between. CDR3 coding DNA: TGTGCCAGCAGTCGAGGGGGTAACTATGGCTACACCTTC. Translated: CASSRGGNYGYTF.

This clonotype showed up many times. This chain links TRBV11-3 with TRBJ2-3; TRBD1 matches at 9 bases. CDR1 and CDR2 (germline): SGHNT, YENEEA. Losses at the gene ends were 5 bases for V and 6 bases for J; bases not matched to a gene: 6. CDR3 size: 14 residues. The CDR3 region has the DNA TGTGCCAGCAGCCCAAGGACAGGGGAGGATACGCAGTATTTT. As protein: CASSPRTGEDTQYF.

This clonotype was recorded many times. This chain uses TRBV6-1 with TRBJ2-7; D gene unclear. CDR3 length equals 14 residues. Trimming shortened V by 2 bases and J by 8 bases, and 16 bases separated the two germline ends. Germline CDR1 is MNHNS and CDR2 is SASEGT. CDR3 coding DNA: TGTGCCAGCAGTGAAATGGCCAGTCCTACGCAGCAGTACTTC. Translation: CASSEMASPTQQYF.